Reported below is one TCR beta chain. The data stem from a study of OX40 agonist ivuxolimab in advanced cancers. Looking at the study overall: Dosing consisted of intravenous ivuxolimab at 0.01 to 10 mg/kg every 2 weeks.

The CDR3 is 15 amino acids. Germline-derived CDR1 and CDR2 are SGHRS and YFSETQ. V gave up 0 bases and J gave up 0 bases, with 6 bases separating them. Only in-frame clones appear in the TCRdb table, and some are missing; sequencing was by immunoSEQ multiplex PCR. In the table there are some 100,000 clones, less than 95% of which are singletons. This specimen consisted of CD4+ or CD8+ T cells sorted from blood, obtained in a trial of the OX40 agonist ivuxolimab. This TCR came from an adult with an advanced solid tumor such as melanoma, head and neck, liver or kidney cancer. V is TRBV5-1 and J is TRBJ2-2; the D gene is possibly TRBD1 (5 bases). CDR3 region: CASSLGGANTGELFF. The CDR3 bases are TGCGCCAGCAGCTTGGGGGGCGCGAACACCGGGGAGCTGTTTTTT. The full variable domain, with the rest looked up from reference TRBV5-1 and TRBJ2-2, is KAGVTQTPRYLIKTRGQQVTLSCSPISGHRSVSWYQQTPGQGLQFLFEYFSETQRNKGNFPGRFSGRQFSNSRSEMNVSTLELGDSALYLCASSLGGANTGELFFGEGSRLTVL.